The clone carrying this T cell receptor (beta chain) has just a few counts. What it recognizes is unknown. A process of 5'RACE template switching, which added a universal primer site and UMIs, was used to make TCR cDNA. Each CDR3 protein gets one entry after TCRdb re-called the 5' RACE reads with MiXCR. The sample includes around 250,000 distinct CDR3 sequences, about 5.2% of them seen just once. Germline-derived CDR1 and CDR2 are ENHRY and SYGVKD. CDR3 length: 13 amino acids. V gave up 5 bases and J gave up 3 bases; unmatched junction bases: 3. This record comes from a study of T cells after yellow fever vaccination. Study outcomes and limitations: Post-booster repertoires again held most primary-vaccination clones (about 96% CD4, roughly 89% CD8). Abundant clonotypes from the bulk population could contaminate FACS-sorted repertoires. A faster peak, day 5 versus 15, was reached by the weaker secondary response.

The origin of this receptor is a man younger than 30 who received the YFV17D yellow fever vaccine. This material consisted of CD4+ T cells sorted from PBMCs, taken on the day of the yellow fever booster vaccination. The chain combines TRBV10-3 with TRBJ2-7; TRBD1 agrees at 8 bases. Written as DNA, the CDR3 is TGTGCCATCAGTTCTGGACAGGGCTACGAGCAGTACGTC. It yields the protein CAISSGQGYEQYV.